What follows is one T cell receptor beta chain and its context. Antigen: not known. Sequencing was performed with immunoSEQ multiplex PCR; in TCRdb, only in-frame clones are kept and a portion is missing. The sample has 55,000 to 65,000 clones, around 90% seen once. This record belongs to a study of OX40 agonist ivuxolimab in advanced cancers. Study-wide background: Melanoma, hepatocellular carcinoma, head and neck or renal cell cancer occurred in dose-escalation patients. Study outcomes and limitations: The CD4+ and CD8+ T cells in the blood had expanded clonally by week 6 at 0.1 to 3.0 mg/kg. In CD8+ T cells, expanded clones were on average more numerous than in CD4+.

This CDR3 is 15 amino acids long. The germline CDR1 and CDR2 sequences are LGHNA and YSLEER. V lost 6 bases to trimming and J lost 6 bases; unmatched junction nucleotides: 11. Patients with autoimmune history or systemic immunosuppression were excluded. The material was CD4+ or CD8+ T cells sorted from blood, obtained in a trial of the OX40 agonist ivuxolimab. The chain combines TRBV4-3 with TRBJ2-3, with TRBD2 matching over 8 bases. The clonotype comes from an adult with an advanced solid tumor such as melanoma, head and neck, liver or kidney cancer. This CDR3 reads CASSVVAGGGDTQYF. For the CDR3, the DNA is TGCGCCAGCAGTGTGGTGGCGGGAGGAGGGGATACGCAGTATTTT.